Following are 28 T cell receptor beta chains from one sample sequenced in a study of radiation and T cells in renal cell carcinoma (dated by TCRdb to 2018 to 2021). The method behind the library was the immunoSEQ multiplex PCR assay. In TCRdb, the immuneACCESS table is reduced to in-frame sequences with V and J assigned. These tables do not hold every clone; where another copy was compared, an unresolved V gene accounts for under half, and the others remain unexplained. The sample includes roughly 130,000 clones, with nearly 90% observed a single time. Around 12% of the sample is taken by the ten largest. This specimen's time point label, per the study, means: baseline pretreatment blood. The sample's treatment or condition label, decoded: 15 Gy SBRT to primary tumor, nephrectomy 4 weeks later. The specimen comprised blood, sampled from a patient whose treatment included radiotherapy and nephrectomy. These receptors came from a woman aged 45-65 years with renal cell carcinoma.

This chain uses TRBV18 with TRBJ2-7; 11 positions agree with TRBD2. V lost 0 bases, J lost 6 bases, and 4 bases stayed unmatched. Germline CDR1 is KGHSH and CDR2 is LQKENI. The CDR3 covers 15 residues. The CDR3 DNA follows: TGTGCCAGCTCACCACCGGCTAGCGGGGGGTTCGAGCAGTACTTC. Translated, it gives CASSPPASGGFEQYF.

The rearrangement links TRBV2 to TRBJ2-7; 8 bases fit TRBD2. The CDR3 has 12 residues. J gave up 7 bases and V 6 bases, and 5 bases lay outside the gene matches. Looked up from germline, CDR1 is SNHLY and CDR2 is FYNNEI. The DNA for the CDR3 is TGTGCCAGCAGCCCACTAGCGGCTGAGCAGTACTTC. It is translated as CASSPLAAEQYF. The variable domain in full, completed from reference TRBV2 and TRBJ2-7, reads EPEVTQTPSHQVTQMGQEVILRCVPISNHLYFYWYRQILGQKVEFLVSFYNNEISEKSEIFDDQFSVERPDGSNFTLKIRSTKLEDSAMYFCASSPLAAEQYFGPGTRLTVT.

This clone was observed once. This rearrangement joins TRBV5-1 to TRBJ1-2; D unclear. Deletions cut 5 bases from V and 8 bases from J, with 16 bases between. CDR1 is SGHRS, CDR2 YFSETQ, per germline. The CDR3 covers 13 residues. CDR3 sequence reads: CASSQAADWGYTF. CDR3 in DNA: TGCGCCAGCAGTCAGGCTGCCGATTGGGGCTACACCTTC.

The rearrangement uses TRBV7-8 and TRBJ2-2; TRBD2 is a possible D gene (7 bases). Trimming took off 5 bases at V and 5 bases at J, with 24 bases between the two ends. This CDR3 has 18 residues. Germline V lookup: CDR1 SGHVS, CDR2 FQNEAQ. The CDR3 DNA reads as TGTGCCAGCAGCCCGGTAGGCGGGGGCACCGGTTGGACCGGGGAGCTGTTTTTT. Encoded protein: CASSPVGGGTGWTGELFF.

This clone was recorded only once. The chain has TRBV19 and TRBJ2-7, with 7 bases matching TRBD1. This CDR3 is built from 16 residues. Trimming took 5 bases from V and 3 from J; bases not matched to a gene: 13. CDR1 and CDR2 (germline): LNHDA, SQIVND (reference sequence). Here the CDR3 reads CASSSSRRGNLYEQYF. The CDR3 DNA is TGTGCCAGTAGTTCCTCTCGCAGGGGGAATCTCTACGAGCAGTACTTC.

This chain connects TRBV7-9 to TRBJ2-1; TRBD2 matches 13 bases. V dropped 5 bases and J dropped 9; count of bases not matched to a gene: 13. Germline-derived CDR1 and CDR2 are SEHNR and FQNEAQ (reference sequence). This CDR3 has 17 residues. The CDR3 region is CASSRSPGTSGVGEQFF. The CDR3 DNA reads as TGTGCCAGCAGCAGAAGCCCCGGGACTAGCGGGGTCGGTGAGCAGTTCTTC.

This chain links TRBV4-3 with TRBJ1-2, with D possibly TRBD1 on 5 matching bases. V lost 1 base and J lost 5, with 11 bases in between. Germline V gives CDR1 LGHNA, CDR2 YSLEER. The CDR3 runs to 14 residues. The CDR3 loop is CASSQGQGEYGYTF. The CDR3 DNA reads as TGCGCCAGCAGCCAAGGGCAGGGAGAGTATGGCTACACCTTC.

This chain joins TRBV10-3 and TRBJ2-4, with D unclear. Germline V lookup: CDR1 ENHRY, CDR2 SYGVKD. V lost 8 bases to trimming and J lost 8 bases, with 13 bases between them. This CDR3 has 12 amino acids. The DNA for the CDR3 is TGTGCCATCGGGCCGCCTGGTGACATTCAGTACTTC. Translation: CAIGPPGDIQYF.

The chain couples TRBV7-9 to TRBJ1-5, with a possible D match to TRBD1 (6 bases). Trimming cost V 1 base and J 0 bases, with 10 bases left between them. CDR3 size: 16 residues. The germline gives CDR1 SEHNR, CDR2 FQNEAQ (reference sequence). CDR3 sequence (DNA): TGTGCCAGCAGCTTAGAGGACAGAGATAGCAATCAGCCCCAGCATTTT. This encodes CASSLEDRDSNQPQHF.

The table lists this clone with a count of one. The chain joins TRBV5-5 to TRBJ2-5; weak D call: TRBD2 (6 bases). Looked up from germline, CDR1 is SGHKS and CDR2 is YYEKEE (reference sequence). Trimming cost V 2 bases and J 4 bases, with 18 bases left between them. CDR3 size: 16 residues. The CDR3 bases are TGTGCCAGCAGCTTACCGACTTGGCTGGGGGGAGAGACCCAGTACTTC. Translation gives CASSLPTWLGGETQYF.

The chain couples TRBV5-1 to TRBJ1-1, with D maybe TRBD1 (6 bases). V was clipped by 0 bases and J by 2 bases, with 11 bases between them. This CDR3 contains 15 residues. The V gene's germline CDR1 is SGHRS and CDR2 YFSETQ. CDR3 bases: TGCGCCAGCAGCTTGGGGGGGCCCGGAAACACTGAAGCTTTCTTT. It codes for CASSLGGPGNTEAFF.

This clone was counted between two and nine times. The CDR3 DNA is TGTGCCTGGAGTGGGGGGGCAGGCCATCAGCCCCAGCATTTT. It yields the protein CAWSGGAGHQPQHF. The J gene is TRBJ1-5, the V gene TRBV30, with D possibly TRBD1 on 6 matching bases. Trimming cost V 1 base and J 5 bases, with 12 bases left between them. This CDR3 is 14 amino acids long. The germline V gene has CDR1 GTSNPN and CDR2 SVGIG (reference sequence).

The gene calls are TRBV5-1 and TRBJ2-2, with 10 positions matching TRBD2. Germline V CDR1 and CDR2: SGHRS, YFSETQ. This CDR3 contains 15 residues. The J segment lost 0 bases and the V segment lost 6 bases, leaving 2 bases of the junction unmatched. The CDR3 here is CASISGGANTGELFF. CDR3 coding DNA: TGCGCCAGCATCAGCGGGGGGGCGAACACCGGGGAGCTGTTTTTT.

The V call is TRBV5-4, the J call TRBJ2-7, with a possible D match to TRBD2 (6 bases). Between the trimmed V and J ends, which lost 6 bases and 0 bases, there was a span of 19 bases. From germline, CDR1 is SGHNT and CDR2 YYREEE (reference sequence). The CDR3 runs to 16 residues. The CDR3, as DNA: TGTGCCAGCACCCCCAGAGGAGGGTTTGGCTCCTACGAGCAGTACTTC. It encodes CASTPRGGFGSYEQYF.

The chain uses TRBV9 and TRBJ2-7; perhaps D is TRBD1 or TRBD2 (7 bases each). The germline CDR1 and CDR2 sequences are SGDLS and YYNGEE. V was trimmed by 3 bases and J by 2 bases, leaving 15 bases between them. This CDR3 contains 15 residues. The CDR3 DNA reads as TGTGCCAGCAGCGAGGGGGCGGGACTACCCTACGAGCAGTACTTC. It specifies CASSEGAGLPYEQYF.

The J gene is TRBJ2-7, the V gene TRBV9; a possible D gene is TRBD1 (5 bases). V lost 0 bases and J 6 bases, leaving 13 bases between the germline ends. Germline loops: CDR1 SGDLS, CDR2 YYNGEE. The CDR3 covers 14 residues. The CDR3 coding sequence is TGTGCCAGCAGCGTAGTTTCAGGGTTGGGCGAGCAGTACTTC. Translating gives CASSVVSGLGEQYF.

This chain connects TRBV6-1 to TRBJ2-1; D not certain. The V gene's germline CDR1 is MNHNS and CDR2 SASEGT. The V gene lost 2 bases and the J gene lost 7 bases, with 15 bases spanning the gap. CDR3 length: 15 amino acids. The CDR3 here is CASSEPLWKGNEQFF. The CDR3 bases are TGTGCCAGCAGTGAACCCCTCTGGAAGGGAAATGAGCAGTTCTTC.

V gene TRBV6-5 combines with J gene TRBJ2-1; D is possibly TRBD2 (6 bases). In germline, CDR1 is MNHEY, CDR2 SVGAGI. The germline V and J ends were trimmed by 8 bases and 12 bases, with 20 bases remaining between them. The CDR3 has 13 residues. This CDR3 reads CASEDYDHRGQFF. The DNA for the CDR3 is TGTGCCAGCGAGGACTACGACCATCGAGGGCAGTTCTTC.

V gene TRBV5-4 combines with J gene TRBJ2-7; TRBD2 is a possible D gene (5 bases). Germline loops: CDR1 SGHNT, CDR2 YYREEE (reference sequence). This CDR3 region has 16 residues. Trimming pared 4 bases from V and 2 bases from J, leaving 19 bases between. The DNA for the CDR3 is TGTGCCAGCAGCCACCGCCTGGCGGGTGTCCCCTACGAGCAGTACTTC. It encodes CASSHRLAGVPYEQYF.

This clone was detected only once. The rearrangement links TRBV10-3 to TRBJ2-3; the D gene is possibly TRBD2 (6 bases). V gave up 6 bases and J gave up 6 bases, with 13 bases separating them. CDR1 ENHRY and CDR2 SYGVKD come from the germline V gene. The CDR3 contains 13 residues. The CDR3 sequence: CAIRLGGLDTQYF. The CDR3 coding sequence is TGTGCCATCAGGCTGGGGGGTCTGGATACGCAGTATTTT.

The chain has TRBV19 and TRBJ2-3; D not resolved. V was clipped by 0 bases and J by 1 base, with 5 bases between them. The germline CDR1 and CDR2 sequences are LNHDA and SQIVND (reference sequence). This CDR3 is 14 amino acids long. Written as DNA, the CDR3 is TGTGCCAGTAGTATAGAAACGGGCACAGATACGCAGTATTTT. Translation: CASSIETGTDTQYF.

The J gene is TRBJ2-5, the V gene TRBV2, with 7 positions matching TRBD1. This CDR3 has 16 residues. The ends lost 1 base at V and 4 bases at J; junction bases unmatched: 9. CDR1 and CDR2 (germline): SNHLY, FYNNEI. CDR3 sequence (DNA): TGTGCCAGCAGTGAAGGAACAGGGGTTTCTCGAGAGACCCAGTACTTC. This gives the protein CASSEGTGVSRETQYF.

The chain employs TRBV2 and TRBJ1-2; possible D gene TRBD1, 5 bases. V was pared by 4 bases and J by 0 bases, with 9 bases between. This CDR3 has 14 residues. Per the germline V gene, CDR1 is SNHLY and CDR2 is FYNNEI. This CDR3 reads CASSVGPANYGYTF. CDR3 bases: TGTGCCAGCAGTGTGGGACCGGCTAACTATGGCTACACCTTC.

V and J are TRBV25-1 and TRBJ1-1, with D maybe TRBD1 (5 bases). V gave up 6 bases and J gave up 0 bases, with 17 bases separating them. Germline V gene sequence: CDR1 MGHDK, CDR2 SYGVNS. The CDR3 length is 16 residues. The CDR3 sequence is CASSPSSTEVNTEAFF. The CDR3 nucleotides are TGTGCCAGCAGCCCTTCCTCGACAGAAGTGAACACTGAAGCTTTCTTT.

The chain recombines TRBV7-2 with TRBJ2-3; TRBD1 aligns across 7 bases. The ends lost 2 bases at V and 2 bases at J; junction bases unmatched: 13. This CDR3 is 18 amino acids long. Germline lookup yields CDR1 SGHTA and CDR2 FQGNSA. In DNA form, the CDR3 reads TGTGCCAGCAGCTTATTGTTCGTGGGGACAGAGTACACAGATACGCAGTATTTT. Its translation: CASSLLFVGTEYTDTQYF.

The genes are TRBV9 and TRBJ2-7; D perhaps matches TRBD1 (6 bases). This CDR3 region has 14 residues. The V gene's germline CDR1 is SGDLS and CDR2 YYNGEE. V gave up 1 base and J gave up 0 bases, with 8 bases separating them. The CDR3 sequence is CASSVRDNSYEQYF. DNA for the CDR3: TGTGCCAGCAGCGTACGGGACAACTCCTACGAGCAGTACTTC.

This clone was counted between two and nine times. This chain uses TRBV14 with TRBJ1-1; the match to TRBD1 covers 7 bases. Looked up from germline, CDR1 is SGHDN and CDR2 is FVKESK. The CDR3 has 16 residues. V gave up 2 bases and J gave up 3 bases; unmatched junction bases: 9. The CDR3 is CASSQSRQGRDTEAFF. In DNA, the CDR3 is TGTGCCAGCAGCCAATCCCGACAGGGAAGGGACACTGAAGCTTTCTTT.

The chain uses TRBV7-6 and TRBJ1-5; D gene uncertain. Germline CDR1 and CDR2: SGHVS and FNYEAQ. Trimming cost V 1 base and J 2 bases, with 6 bases left between them. The CDR3 is 14 residues long. For the CDR3, the DNA is TGTGCCAGCAGCTTAGGGGATGGCAATCAGCCCCAGCATTTT. The encoded protein is CASSLGDGNQPQHF.